This TCR beta chain stems from a study of human T cells and chemical hapten exposure. Study background: Across its 20 to 25 weeks, the study gave patients weekly diphenylcyclopropenone doses to the scalp. Points from the study as a whole: Alopecia was present in the donors, so their immune response may differ from healthy people's.

In its sample, this clonotype was seen many times. The antigen remains unidentified. TCRdb used MiXCR to reprocess the RACE reads, holding one entry per CDR3 protein. The sample lists 380,000 or so distinct CDR3 sequences, more than 4.5% occurring once. Specified time point: patch test 1, 2 weeks after DPC sensitization. The sample's treatment: therapeutic diphenylcyclopropenone sensitization with weekly scalp DPC. Phlebotomy was performed prior to application of every patch test. The germline gives CDR1 MDHEN, CDR2 SYDVKM. This CDR3 spans 13 amino acids. The V segment lost 5 bases and the J segment 7 bases; nucleotides outside the gene matches: 2.

This rearrangement joins TRBV28 to TRBJ1-4, with 9 bases aligning to TRBD1. This specimen consisted of whole blood, obtained in connection with sensitization to the hapten diphenylcyclopropenone (DPC). The sequence came from a woman aged 45-60 years with alopecia areata. Some clones in this sample may be carry-over from other donors' samples. This CDR3 reads CASSRDRAEKLFF. The CDR3 DNA reads TGTGCCAGCAGTCGGGACAGGGCTGAAAAACTGTTTTTT.